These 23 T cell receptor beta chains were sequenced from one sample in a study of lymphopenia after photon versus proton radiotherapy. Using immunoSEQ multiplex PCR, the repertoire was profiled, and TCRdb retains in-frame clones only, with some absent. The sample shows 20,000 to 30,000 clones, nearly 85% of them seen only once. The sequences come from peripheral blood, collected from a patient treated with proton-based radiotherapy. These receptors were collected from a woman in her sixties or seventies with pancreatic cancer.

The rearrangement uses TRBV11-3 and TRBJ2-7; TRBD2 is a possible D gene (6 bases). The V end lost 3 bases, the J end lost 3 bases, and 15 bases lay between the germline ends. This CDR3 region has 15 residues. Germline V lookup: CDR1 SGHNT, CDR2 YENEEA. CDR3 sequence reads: CASSFLTAGRYEQYF. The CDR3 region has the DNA TGTGCCAGCAGCTTCCTAACCGCGGGGCGCTACGAGCAGTACTTC.

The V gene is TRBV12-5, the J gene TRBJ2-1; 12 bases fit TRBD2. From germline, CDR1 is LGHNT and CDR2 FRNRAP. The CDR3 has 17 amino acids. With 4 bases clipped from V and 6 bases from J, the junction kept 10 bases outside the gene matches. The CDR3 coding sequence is TGTGCTAGTGGTTCATCTGGACTAGCGGGATGGGGCAATGAGCAGTTCTTC. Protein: CASGSSGLAGWGNEQFF.

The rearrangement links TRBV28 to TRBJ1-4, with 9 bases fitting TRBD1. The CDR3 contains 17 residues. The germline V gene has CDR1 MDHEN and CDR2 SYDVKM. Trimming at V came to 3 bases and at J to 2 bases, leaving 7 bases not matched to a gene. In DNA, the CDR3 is TGTGCCAGCAGTTTCCAGACAGGGGGGAAGACTAATGAAAAACTGTTTTTT. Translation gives CASSFQTGGKTNEKLFF.

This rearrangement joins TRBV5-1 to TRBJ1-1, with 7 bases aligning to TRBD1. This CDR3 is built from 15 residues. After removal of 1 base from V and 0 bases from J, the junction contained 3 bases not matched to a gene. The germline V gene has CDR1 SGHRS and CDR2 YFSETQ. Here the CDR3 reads CASSLKQGLNTEAFF. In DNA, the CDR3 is TGCGCCAGCAGCTTGAAACAGGGGTTGAACACTGAAGCTTTCTTT.

The CDR3 DNA reads as TGTGCCAGCAGCCTAGCCGGGACTAGCGGCTGGGAGACCCAGTACTTC. It yields the protein CASSLAGTSGWETQYF. The rearrangement joins TRBV7-3 to TRBJ2-5, with TRBD2 matching 11 bases. Germline-derived CDR1 and CDR2 are SGHTA and FQGTGA. With 5 bases clipped from V and 5 bases from J, the junction kept 10 bases outside the gene matches. CDR3 size: 16 residues.

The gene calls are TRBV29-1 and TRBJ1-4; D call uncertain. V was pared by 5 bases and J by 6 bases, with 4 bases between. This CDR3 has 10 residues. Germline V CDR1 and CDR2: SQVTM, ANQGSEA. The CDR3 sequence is CSVYDEKLFF. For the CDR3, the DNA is TGCAGCGTTTACGATGAAAAACTGTTTTTT.

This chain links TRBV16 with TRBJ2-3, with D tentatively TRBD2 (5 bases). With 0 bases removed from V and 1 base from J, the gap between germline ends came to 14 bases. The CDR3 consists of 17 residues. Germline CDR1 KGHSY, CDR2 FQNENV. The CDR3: CASSQSAAVAGTDTQYF. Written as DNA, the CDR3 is TGTGCCAGCAGCCAATCAGCAGCGGTCGCAGGCACAGATACGCAGTATTTT.

CDR3 protein: CASGFPSGLHNEQFF. In DNA form, the CDR3 reads TGTGCTAGTGGTTTTCCTAGCGGCCTCCACAATGAGCAGTTCTTC. This sequence joins TRBV12-5 and TRBJ2-1; 7 nucleotides line up with TRBD2. Looked up from germline, CDR1 is LGHNT and CDR2 is FRNRAP. Trimming cost V 3 bases and J 5 bases; bases outside gene matches: 7. This CDR3 comprises 15 residues. Based on the CDR3 plus reference TRBV12-5 and TRBJ2-1, the full variable domain is DARVTQTPRHKVTEMGQEVTMRCQPILGHNTVFWYRQTMMQGLELLAYFRNRAPLDDSGMPKDRFSAEMPDATLATLKIQPSEPRDSAVYFCASGFPSGLHNEQFFGPGTRLTVL.

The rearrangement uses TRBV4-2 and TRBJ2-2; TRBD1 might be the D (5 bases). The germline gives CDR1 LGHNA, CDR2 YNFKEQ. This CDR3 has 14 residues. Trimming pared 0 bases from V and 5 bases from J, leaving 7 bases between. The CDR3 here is CASSQEQGTGELFF. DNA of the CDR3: TGTGCCAGCAGCCAAGAGCAGGGTACCGGGGAGCTGTTTTTT.

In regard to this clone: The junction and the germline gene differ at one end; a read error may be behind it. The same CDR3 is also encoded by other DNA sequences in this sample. CDR3 residues: CATSREITGTGAYEQYF. Written as DNA, the CDR3 is TGTGCCACCAGCAGGGAGATAACCGGGACAGGGGCTTACGAGCAGTATTTC. The chain recombines TRBV15 with TRBJ2-7; 10 bases map to TRBD1. The CDR3 sequence is 17 residues long. CDR1 is LNHNV and CDR2 is YYDKDF in the germline V gene (reference sequence).

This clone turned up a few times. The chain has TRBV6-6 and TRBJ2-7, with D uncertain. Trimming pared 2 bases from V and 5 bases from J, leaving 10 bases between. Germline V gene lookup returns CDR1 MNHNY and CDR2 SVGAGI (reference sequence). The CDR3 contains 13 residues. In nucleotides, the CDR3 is TGTGCCAGCAGTTACCCCTCTACCCACGAGCAGTACTTC. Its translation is CASSYPSTHEQYF.

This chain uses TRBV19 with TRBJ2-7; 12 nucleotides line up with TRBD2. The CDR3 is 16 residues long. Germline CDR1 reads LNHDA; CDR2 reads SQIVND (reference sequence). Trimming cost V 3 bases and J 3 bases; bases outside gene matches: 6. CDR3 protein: CASSMGRTSGDYEQYF. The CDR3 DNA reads TGTGCCAGTAGTATGGGTCGGACTAGCGGGGACTACGAGCAGTACTTC.

The CDR3 spells CSVVGLAGHYEQYF. In DNA form, the CDR3 reads TGCAGCGTCGTAGGACTAGCGGGACACTACGAGCAGTACTTC. This sequence joins TRBV29-1 and TRBJ2-7; 12 nucleotides align to TRBD2. The V and J ends lost 6 bases and 3 bases, in that order; junction bases with no gene match: 6. This CDR3 region has 14 residues. Germline-derived CDR1 and CDR2 are SQVTM and ANQGSEA.

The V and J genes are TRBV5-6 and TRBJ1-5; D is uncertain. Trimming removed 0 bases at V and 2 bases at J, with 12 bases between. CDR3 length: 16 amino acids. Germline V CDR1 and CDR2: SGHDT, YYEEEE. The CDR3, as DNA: TGTGCCAGCAGCTTGGGACCGCCTGTGGGCAATCAGCCCCAGCATTTT. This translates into CASSLGPPVGNQPQHF.

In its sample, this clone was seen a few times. Here the CDR3 DNA reads TGTGCCAGCAGCTTAGTCGCTCTTGGGTACGAGCAGTACTTC. This codes for CASSLVALGYEQYF. The rearrangement uses TRBV7-8 and TRBJ2-7; D not certain. This CDR3 has 14 residues. The germline CDR1 and CDR2 sequences are SGHVS and FQNEAQ. Between the trimmed V and J ends, which lost 1 base and 4 bases, there was a span of 11 bases.

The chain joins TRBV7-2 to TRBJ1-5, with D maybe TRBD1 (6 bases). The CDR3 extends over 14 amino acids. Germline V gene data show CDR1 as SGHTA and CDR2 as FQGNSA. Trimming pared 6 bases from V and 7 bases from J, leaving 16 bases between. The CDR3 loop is CASSHGGPGQPQHF. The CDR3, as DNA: TGTGCCAGCAGTCACGGGGGCCCGGGGCAGCCCCAGCATTTT.

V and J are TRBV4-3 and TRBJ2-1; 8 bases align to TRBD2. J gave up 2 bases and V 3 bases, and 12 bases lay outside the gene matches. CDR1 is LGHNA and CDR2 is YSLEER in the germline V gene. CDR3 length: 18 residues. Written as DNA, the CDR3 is TGCGCCAGCAGCCAGGTCGAGCGGGAGTCTTATACCTACAATGAGCAGTTCTTC. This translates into CASSQVERESYTYNEQFF.

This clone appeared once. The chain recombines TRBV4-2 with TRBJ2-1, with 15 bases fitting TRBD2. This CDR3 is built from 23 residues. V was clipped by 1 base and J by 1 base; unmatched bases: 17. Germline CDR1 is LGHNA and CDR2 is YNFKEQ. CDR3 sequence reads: CASSQVILSGGLAGGRSYNEQFF. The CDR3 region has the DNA TGTGCCAGCAGCCAAGTTATTTTGTCTGGGGGACTAGCGGGAGGAAGATCCTACAATGAGCAGTTCTTC.

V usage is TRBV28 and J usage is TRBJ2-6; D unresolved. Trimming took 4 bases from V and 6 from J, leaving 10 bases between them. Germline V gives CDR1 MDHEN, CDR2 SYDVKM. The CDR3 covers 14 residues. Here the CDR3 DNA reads TGTGCCAGCAGTTCCTCCGGGCCGGCCAACGTCCTGACTTTC. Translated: CASSSSGPANVLTF.

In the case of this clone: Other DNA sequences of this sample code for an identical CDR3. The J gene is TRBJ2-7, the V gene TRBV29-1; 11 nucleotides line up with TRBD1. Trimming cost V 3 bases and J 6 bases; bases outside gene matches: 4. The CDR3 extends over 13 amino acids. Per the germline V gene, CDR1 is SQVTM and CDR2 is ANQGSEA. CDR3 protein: CSVEGQGVGEQYF. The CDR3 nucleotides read TGCAGCGTTGAGGGACAGGGGGTTGGCGAGCAGTACTTC.

The CDR3 reads CASNTGGPLSSYEQYF. The CDR3 DNA is TGTGCCAGTAATACAGGGGGCCCTTTAAGCTCCTACGAGCAGTACTTC. The chain has TRBV19 and TRBJ2-7; TRBD1 matches 9 bases. The CDR3 covers 16 residues. V trimming: 7 bases; J trimming: 0 bases; junction bases outside the gene matches: 10. CDR1 is LNHDA and CDR2 is SQIVND in the germline V gene (reference sequence).

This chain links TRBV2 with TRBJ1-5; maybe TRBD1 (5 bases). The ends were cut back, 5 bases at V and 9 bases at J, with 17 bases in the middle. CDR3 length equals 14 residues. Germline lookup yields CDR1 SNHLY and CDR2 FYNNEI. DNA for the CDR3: TGTGCCAGCAGTTCGGGGGAGGTTGCGACGCCCCAGCATTTT. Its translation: CASSSGEVATPQHF.

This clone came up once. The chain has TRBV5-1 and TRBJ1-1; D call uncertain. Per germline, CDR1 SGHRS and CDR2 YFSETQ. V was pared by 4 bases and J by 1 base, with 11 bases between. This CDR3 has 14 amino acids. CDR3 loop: CASSTYPGNTEAFF. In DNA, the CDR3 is TGCGCCAGCAGCACATATCCAGGGAACACTGAAGCTTTCTTT. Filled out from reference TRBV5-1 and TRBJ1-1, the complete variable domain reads KAGVTQTPRYLIKTRGQQVTLSCSPISGHRSVSWYQQTPGQGLQFLFEYFSETQRNKGNFPGRFSGRQFSNSRSEMNVSTLELGDSALYLCASSTYPGNTEAFFGQGTRLTVV.